Listed below are T cell receptor beta chains from one sample, sequenced in a study of blood T cell repertoires in COVID-19. Repertoires were generated with immunoSEQ multiplex PCR, while TCRdb's copy carries only in-frame clones and drops some. This table holds under 500,000 clones, roughly 85% found once. Sequencing input: PBMCs or T cells enriched from blood (not recorded which). The receptor set was obtained from a woman aged 18 to 35 with acute COVID-19. Each CDR3 is given with its conserved first and last residue. D genes are given only for firm matches. Some rows mark clone size as missing; the rest say once, few, many or name a class of expanded clone.

D gene | J gene | V gene | clone size | CDR3 DNA | CDR3 protein
. | TRBJ2-7 | TRBV4-3 | . | TGCGCCAGCAGCCGTCAGGGCGACTACGAGCAGTACTTC | CASSRQGDYEQYF
TRBD1 | TRBJ1-2 | TRBV27 | . | TGTGCCAGCAGAAGACTCGGGACAGGGGGATCTTTTAAGTATGGCTACACCTTC | CASRRLGTGGSFKYGYTF
. | TRBJ2-7 | TRBV30 | . | TGTGCCTGGAGTGATTCCTTTCCCATGGACAGCTGGGACTACTTC | CAWSDSFPMDSWDYF
. | TRBJ1-2 | TRBV28 | . | TGTGCCAGCAGTCCCTACGACAGTTCCTATGGCTACACCTTC | CASSPYDSSYGYTF
. | TRBJ2-7 | TRBV21-1 | . | TGTGCCAGCAGCAAAGTTCTAGATCTATCCTACGAGCAGTACTTC | CASSKVLDLSYEQYF
. | TRBJ2-2 | TRBV11-2 | . | TGTGCCAGCCACGATGAGGTTAGGAACACCGGGGAGCTGTTTTTT | CASHDEVRNTGELFF
. | TRBJ2-7 | TRBV5-4 | few | TGTGCCAGCAGCTTAATAGGGGTGGAGCAGTACTTC | CASSLIGVEQYF
. | TRBJ2-1 | TRBV2 | . | TGTGCCAGCAGTGAAGGACAGCGGGATGAGCAGTTCTTC | CASSEGQRDEQFF
TRBD1 | TRBJ1-1 | TRBV2 | . | TGTGCCAGCAGCCGTCTCACAGGGGGCGGAACTGAAGCTTTCTTT | CASSRLTGGGTEAFF
. | TRBJ2-1 | TRBV4-1 | few | TGCGCCAGCAGCCAAGATCGGGTCGGAGAGGAGCAGTTCTTC | CASSQDRVGEEQFF
TRBD2 | TRBJ2-2 | TRBV24-1 | . | TGTGCCACCAGTGATTCAGAGGGAGGGCCTAACACCGGGGAGCTGTTTTTT | CATSDSEGGPNTGELFF
TRBD1 | TRBJ2-7 | TRBV10-1 | once | TGCGCCAGCAGTGAGCAGGGACAGAACTACGAGCAGTACTTC | CASSEQGQNYEQYF
. | TRBJ2-7 | TRBV29-1 | . | TGCAGCGTAAGCAGGCGACTAGCCTACGAGCAGTACTTC | CSVSRRLAYEQYF
TRBD1 | TRBJ1-1 | TRBV3-1/TRBV3-2 | . | TGTGCCAGCAGCCAGAAGACCGACAGGGATGATGTTGGCACTGAAGCTTTCTTT | CASSQKTDRDDVGTEAFF
. | TRBJ1-2 | TRBV29-1 | few | TGCAGCGTTGGTGGTGCAGCTAACTATGGCTACACCTTC | CSVGGAANYGYTF
TRBD2 | TRBJ2-1 | TRBV25-1 | . | TGTGCCAGCAGTGTCAGGACTAGCGGGGGCCCCTACAATGAGCAGTTCTTC | CASSVRTSGGPYNEQFF
. | TRBJ2-7 | TRBV19 | . | TGTGCCAGTAGTATTGTGTTTCGACAGGTGCCCTACGAGCAGTACTTC | CASSIVFRQVPYEQYF
TRBD1 | TRBJ1-5 | TRBV11-2 | . | TGTGCCAGCAGCAGGGATAGGACAGGCCGGGGCCAGCCCCAGCATTTT | CASSRDRTGRGQPQHF
. | TRBJ2-1 | TRBV21-1 | . | TGTGCCAGCAGCCCACGGACTAGCGGGACCTACAATGAGCAGTTCTTC | CASSPRTSGTYNEQFF
. | TRBJ1-1 | TRBV12-5 | . | TGTGCTAGTGGTTTGGTACTAGGTGCCGGGTACCCAATGAACACTGAAGCTTTCTTT | CASGLVLGAGYPMNTEAFF
. | TRBJ1-3 | TRBV2 | . | TGTGCCAGCAGGGAGGGGACTGGAAACACCATATATTTT | CASREGTGNTIYF
. | TRBJ2-5 | TRBV11-2 | . | TGTGCCAGCAGCTTAGTGCGTCGGACACCGGCGACCCAGTACTTC | CASSLVRRTPATQYF
. | TRBJ2-1 | TRBV30 | . | TGTGCCTGGAGTGACCCTCTAGCTCAATACAATGAGCAGTTCTTC | CAWSDPLAQYNEQFF
TRBD2 | TRBJ2-1 | TRBV5-1 | . | TGCGCCAGCAGCGCCCCAGACGTTAGCGGGAGCCGGTATAATGAGCAGTTCTTC | CASSAPDVSGSRYNEQFF
TRBD2 | TRBJ2-7 | TRBV15 | . | TGTGCCACCAGCGGGGGCTCACTAGCGGACTACGAGCAGTACTTC | CATSGGSLADYEQYF
. | TRBJ2-7 | TRBV9 | . | TGTGCCAGCAGCGTAGCCCCTGGTTTGGAGGGCTTCTATTACGAGCAGTACTTC | CASSVAPGLEGFYYEQYF
. | TRBJ2-1 | TRBV19 | . | TGTGCCAGTAGTCCGAGGGCCAGAGAGCAGTTCTTC | CASSPRAREQFF
. | TRBJ1-5 | TRBV7-7 | . | TGTGCTAGCAGCTTAGATGGGCAGGGTTATAGCAATCAGCCCCAGCATTTT | CASSLDGQGYSNQPQHF